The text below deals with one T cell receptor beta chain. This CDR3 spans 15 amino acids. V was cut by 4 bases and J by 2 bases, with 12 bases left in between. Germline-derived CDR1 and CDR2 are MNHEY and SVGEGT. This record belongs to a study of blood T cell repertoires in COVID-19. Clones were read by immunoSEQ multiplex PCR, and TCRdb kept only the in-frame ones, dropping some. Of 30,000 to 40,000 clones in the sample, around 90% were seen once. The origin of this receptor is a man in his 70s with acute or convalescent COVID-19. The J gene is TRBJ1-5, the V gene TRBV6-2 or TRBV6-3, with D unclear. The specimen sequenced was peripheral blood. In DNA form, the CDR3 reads TGTGCCAGCAGTTGGACTGGGCAGGGCAATCAGCCCCAGCATTTT. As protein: CASSWTGQGNQPQHF.